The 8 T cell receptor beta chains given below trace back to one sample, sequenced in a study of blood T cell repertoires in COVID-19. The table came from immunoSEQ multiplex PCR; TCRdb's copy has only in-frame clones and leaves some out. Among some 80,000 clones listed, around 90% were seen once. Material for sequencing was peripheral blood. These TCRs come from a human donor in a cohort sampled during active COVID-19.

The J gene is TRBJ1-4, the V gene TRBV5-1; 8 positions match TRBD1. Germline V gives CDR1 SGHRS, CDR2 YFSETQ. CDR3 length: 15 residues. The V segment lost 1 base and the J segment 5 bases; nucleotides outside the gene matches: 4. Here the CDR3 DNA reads TGCGCCAGCAGCTTGCCAGGGGGCGCGAATGAAAAACTGTTTTTT. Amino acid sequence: CASSLPGGANEKLFF.

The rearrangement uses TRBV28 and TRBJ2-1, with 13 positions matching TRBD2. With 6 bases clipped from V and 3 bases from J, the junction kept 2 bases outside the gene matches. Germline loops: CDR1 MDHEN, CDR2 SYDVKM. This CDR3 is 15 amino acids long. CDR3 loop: CASSRTSGSYNEQFF. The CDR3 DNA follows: TGTGCCAGCAGCAGGACTAGCGGGAGCTACAATGAGCAGTTCTTC.

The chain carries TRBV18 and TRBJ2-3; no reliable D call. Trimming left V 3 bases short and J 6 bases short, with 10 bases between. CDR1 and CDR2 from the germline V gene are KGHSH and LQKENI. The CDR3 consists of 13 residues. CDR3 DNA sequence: TGTGCCAGCTCACCCCCAAACGAGGATACGCAGTATTTT. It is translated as CASSPPNEDTQYF.

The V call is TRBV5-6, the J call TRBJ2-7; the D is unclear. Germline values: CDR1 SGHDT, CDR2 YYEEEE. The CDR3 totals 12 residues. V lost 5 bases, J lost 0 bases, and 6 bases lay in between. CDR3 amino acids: CASRASSYEQYF. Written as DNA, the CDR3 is TGTGCCAGCAGGGCCAGCTCCTACGAGCAGTACTTC. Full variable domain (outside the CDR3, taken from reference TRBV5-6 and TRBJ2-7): DAGVTQSPTHLIKTRGQQVTLRCSPKSGHDTVSWYQQALGQGPQFIFQYYEEEERQRGNFPDRFSGHQFPNYSSELNVNALLLGDSALYLCASRASSYEQYFGPGTRLTVT.

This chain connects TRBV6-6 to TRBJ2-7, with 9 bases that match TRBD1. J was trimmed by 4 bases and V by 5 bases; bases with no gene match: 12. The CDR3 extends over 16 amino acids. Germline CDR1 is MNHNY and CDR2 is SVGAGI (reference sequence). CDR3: CASSLYRDRASYEQYF. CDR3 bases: TGTGCCAGCAGTCTATACCGGGACAGGGCTTCGTACGAGCAGTACTTC.

Written as DNA, the CDR3 is TGCAGTGCTCAGACAAGCTATGGCTACACCTTC. Protein product: CSAQTSYGYTF. This chain connects TRBV20-1 to TRBJ1-2, with D uncertain. Germline V gene sequence: CDR1 DFQATT, CDR2 SNEGSKA (reference sequence). The CDR3 runs 11 residues. The germline V and J ends were trimmed by 5 bases and 4 bases, with 8 bases remaining between them.

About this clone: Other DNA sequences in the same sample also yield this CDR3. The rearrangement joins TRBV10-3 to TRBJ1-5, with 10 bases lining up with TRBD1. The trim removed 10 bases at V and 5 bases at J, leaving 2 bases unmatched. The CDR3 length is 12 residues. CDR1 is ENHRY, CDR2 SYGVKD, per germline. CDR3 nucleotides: TGTGCCACCGGGACAGGGGATCAGCCCCAGCATTTT. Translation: CATGTGDQPQHF.

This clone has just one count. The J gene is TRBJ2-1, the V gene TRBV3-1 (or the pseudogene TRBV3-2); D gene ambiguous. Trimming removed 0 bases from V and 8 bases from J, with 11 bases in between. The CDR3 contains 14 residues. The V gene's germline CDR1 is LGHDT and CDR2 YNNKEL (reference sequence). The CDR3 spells CASSQEDSWDEQFF. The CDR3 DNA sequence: TGTGCCAGCAGCCAAGAGGATAGCTGGGATGAGCAGTTCTTC.